This TCR beta chain was captured by sequencing in a study of cytomegalovirus exposure and HLA in healthy donors. With 60 Vbeta and 13 Jbeta primers, the PCR was carried out. Profiling relied on immunoSEQ multiplex PCR, and the TCRdb table lists in-frame clones only, not all of them. The sample records some 170,000 clones, over 75% being singletons. A remark on this clone: Other DNA variants within this sample encode the same CDR3.

This receptor was taken from a middle-aged man in good health and CMV-seropositive. Sequencing used PBMCs.

CDR3 DNA: TGCGCCAGCAGCTTGAGACTAGCGGGTAACACCGGGGAGCTGTTTTTT. Amino acids: CASSLRLAGNTGELFF. The V gene is TRBV5-1, the J gene TRBJ2-2, with 10 positions matching TRBD2. J gave up 2 bases and V 1 base, and 2 bases lay outside the gene matches. The CDR3 sequence is 16 residues long. Per the germline V gene, CDR1 is SGHRS and CDR2 is YFSETQ.